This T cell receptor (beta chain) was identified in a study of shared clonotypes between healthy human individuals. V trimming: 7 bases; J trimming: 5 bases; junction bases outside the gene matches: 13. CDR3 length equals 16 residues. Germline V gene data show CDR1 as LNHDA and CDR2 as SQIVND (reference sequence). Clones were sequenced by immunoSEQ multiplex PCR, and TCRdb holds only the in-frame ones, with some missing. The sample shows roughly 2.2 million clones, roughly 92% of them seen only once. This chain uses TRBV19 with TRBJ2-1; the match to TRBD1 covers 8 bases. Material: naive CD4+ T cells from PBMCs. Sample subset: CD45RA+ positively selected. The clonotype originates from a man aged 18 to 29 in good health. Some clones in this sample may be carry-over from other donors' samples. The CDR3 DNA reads TGTGCCAGTAAGAGCTCGGGCAGGGGGCTTAACAATGAGCAGTTCTTC. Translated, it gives CASKSSGRGLNNEQFF.